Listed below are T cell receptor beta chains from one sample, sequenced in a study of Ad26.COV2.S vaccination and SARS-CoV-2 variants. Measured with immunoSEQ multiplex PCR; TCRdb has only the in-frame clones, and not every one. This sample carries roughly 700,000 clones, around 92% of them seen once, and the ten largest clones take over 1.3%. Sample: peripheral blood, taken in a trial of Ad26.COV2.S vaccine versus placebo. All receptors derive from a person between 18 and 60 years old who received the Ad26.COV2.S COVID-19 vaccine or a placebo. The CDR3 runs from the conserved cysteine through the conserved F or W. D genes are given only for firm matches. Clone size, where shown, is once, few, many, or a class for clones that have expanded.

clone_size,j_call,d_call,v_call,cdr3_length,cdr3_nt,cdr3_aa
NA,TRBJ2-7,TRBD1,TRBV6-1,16,TGTGCCAGCAGTGACCCCCGGGACAGGGACTCCTACGAGCAGTACTTC,CASSDPRDRDSYEQYF
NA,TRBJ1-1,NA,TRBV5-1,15,TGCGCCAGCAGCCCCCAGGGCGGAATGAACACTGAAGCTTTCTTT,CASSPQGGMNTEAFF
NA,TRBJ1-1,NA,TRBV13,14,TGTGCCAGCAGTACGACCAGGGCAGGAACTGAAGCTTTCTTT,CASSTTRAGTEAFF
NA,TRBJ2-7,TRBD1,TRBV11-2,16,TGTGCCAGCAGCGCCGGACAGGGGGCTTCCTCCTACGAGCAGTACTTC,CASSAGQGASSYEQYF
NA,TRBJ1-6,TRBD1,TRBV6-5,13,TGTGCCAGCAGTCGGGACAGTAATTCACCCCTCCACTTT,CASSRDSNSPLHF
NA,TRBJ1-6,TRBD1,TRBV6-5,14,TGTGCCAGCAGACCGGACAGGGAGTACTCACCCCTCCACTTT,CASRPDREYSPLHF
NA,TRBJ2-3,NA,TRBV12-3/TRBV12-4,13,TGTGCCAGCAGGGACAGTAGCACAGATACGCAGTATTTT,CASRDSSTDTQYF
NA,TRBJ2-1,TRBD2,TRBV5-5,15,TGTGCCAGCAGCTCAGCGGGAGGCTCCTACAATGAGCAGTTCTTC,CASSSAGGSYNEQFF
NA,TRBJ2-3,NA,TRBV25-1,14,TGTGCCAGCAGCGGAGGGGGTCCGTGGGATACGCAGTATTTT,CASSGGGPWDTQYF
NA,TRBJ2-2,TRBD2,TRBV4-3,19,TGCGCCAGCAGCCAAGATTTGGGACTAGCGGGGGCTTGGACCGGGGAGCTGTTTTTT,CASSQDLGLAGAWTGELFF
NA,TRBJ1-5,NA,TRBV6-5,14,TGTGCCAGCAGCTGGGGTGTGAGCAATCAGCCCCAGCATTTT,CASSWGVSNQPQHF
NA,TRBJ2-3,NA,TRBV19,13,TGTGCCAGTAGTCCTAGTCGGACAGATACGCAGTATTTT,CASSPSRTDTQYF
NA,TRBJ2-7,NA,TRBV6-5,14,TGTGCCAGCAGTTACAGGGGTCTCTCCTACGAGCAGTACTTC,CASSYRGLSYEQYF
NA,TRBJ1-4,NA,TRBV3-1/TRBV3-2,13,TGTGCCAGCAGCCAAGTCGAGGCGGGGGTACTGTTTTTT,CASSQVEAGVLFF
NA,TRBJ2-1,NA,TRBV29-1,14,TGCAGCGTTGAAGGGTGGACTAAAGACAATGAGCAGTTCTTC,CSVEGWTKDNEQFF
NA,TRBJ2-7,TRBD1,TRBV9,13,TGTGCCAGCAGCTCGGACAGGGATCTCGAGCAGTACTTC,CASSSDRDLEQYF
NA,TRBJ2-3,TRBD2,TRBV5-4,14,TGTGCCAGCAGCTTTGGCGGGAGTACAGATACGCAGTATTTT,CASSFGGSTDTQYF
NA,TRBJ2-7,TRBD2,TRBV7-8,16,TGTGCCAGCAGCTTTAGCGGGGGGGCCGGGACCTACGAGCAGTACTTC,CASSFSGGAGTYEQYF
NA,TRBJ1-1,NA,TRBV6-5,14,TGTGCCAGCAGTTACTCGGGGGACGACACTGAAGCTTTCTTT,CASSYSGDDTEAFF
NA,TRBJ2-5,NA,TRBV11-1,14,TGTGCCAGCAGCTTTCGGCCAGGGCAAGAGACCCAGTACTTC,CASSFRPGQETQYF
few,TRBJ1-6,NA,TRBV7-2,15,TGTGCCAGCAGCTTAGACGGGCCCGGGAATTCACCCCTCCACTTT,CASSLDGPGNSPLHF
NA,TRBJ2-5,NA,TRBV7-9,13,TGTGCCAGCAGCTTAGGGAACCAAGAGACCCAGTACTTC,CASSLGNQETQYF
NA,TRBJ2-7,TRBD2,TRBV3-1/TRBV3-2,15,TGTGCCAGCAGCCAAGAGGCGGGAGTTGCCTACGAGCAGTACTTC,CASSQEAGVAYEQYF
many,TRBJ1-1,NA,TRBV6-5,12,TGTGCCAGCAGGCGAGACAGCGGGGAAGCTTTCTTT,CASRRDSGEAFF
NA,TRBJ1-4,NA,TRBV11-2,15,TGTGCCAGCAGCCTCCGGAGGCGTGAGTCGGAAAAACTGTTTTTT,CASSLRRRESEKLFF
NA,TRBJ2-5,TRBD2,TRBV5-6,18,TGTGCCAGCAGCTTGAGGGGACTAGCGCCACTCGGGGCGGAGACCCAGTACTTC,CASSLRGLAPLGAETQYF
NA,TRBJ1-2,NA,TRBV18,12,TGTGCCAGCTCACCGCCCCCCGGGGGCTACACCTTC,CASSPPPGGYTF
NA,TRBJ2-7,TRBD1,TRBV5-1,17,TGCGCCAGCAGCTTGGGATCCGGGACAGTCCTCTCCTACGAGCAGTACTTC,CASSLGSGTVLSYEQYF
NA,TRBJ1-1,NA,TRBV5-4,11,TGTGCCAGCAGCACGAACACTGAAGCTTTCTTT,CASSTNTEAFF
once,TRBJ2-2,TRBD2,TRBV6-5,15,TGTGCCAGCAGCTCTAGCGGGAGACCCACCGGGGAGCTGTTTTTT,CASSSSGRPTGELFF
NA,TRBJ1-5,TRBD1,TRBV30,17,TGTGCCTGGCAAAGGGCAGGGGGTAGCTATAGCAATCAGCCCCAGCATTTT,CAWQRAGGSYSNQPQHF
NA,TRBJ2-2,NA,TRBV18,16,TGTGCCAGCTCACAATCAGGGTTCCCGAACACCGGGGAGCTGTTTTTT,CASSQSGFPNTGELFF
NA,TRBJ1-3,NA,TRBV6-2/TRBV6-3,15,TGTGCCAGCAGTTACCGGGGCAGCTCTGGAAACACCATATATTTT,CASSYRGSSGNTIYF
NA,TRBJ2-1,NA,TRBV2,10,TGTGCCAGCAGTGTTAGAGAGCAGTTCTTC,CASSVREQFF
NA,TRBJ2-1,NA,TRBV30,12,TGTGCCCTCGGGGACTCCTACAATGAGCAGTTCTTC,CALGDSYNEQFF
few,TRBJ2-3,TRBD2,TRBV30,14,TGTGCCTGGACTAGCGGGGGGGGCACAGATACGCAGTATTTT,CAWTSGGGTDTQYF
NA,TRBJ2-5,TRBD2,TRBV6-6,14,TGTGCCAGCAGTCCCGGACTAGCGGGGAGGGCCCAGTACTTC,CASSPGLAGRAQYF
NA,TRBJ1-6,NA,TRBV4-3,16,TGCGCCAGCAGCCAAGACGGGGCAGGGGTTAGATCACCCCTCCACTTT,CASSQDGAGVRSPLHF
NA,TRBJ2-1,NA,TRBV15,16,TGTGCCACCAGCAGAGATCGTCCCGGGGTTTACAATGAGCAGTTCTTC,CATSRDRPGVYNEQFF
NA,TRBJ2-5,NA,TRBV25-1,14,TGTGCCAGCAGTGAATGGGTCGGCCAAGAGACCCAGTACTTC,CASSEWVGQETQYF
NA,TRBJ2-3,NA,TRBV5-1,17,TGCGCCAGCAGCTTGGCCCCCGCGGGGGCGAGCACAGATACGCAGTATTTT,CASSLAPAGASTDTQYF